This T cell receptor (beta chain) appears in the sequencing data of a study of shared clonotypes between healthy human individuals. This CDR3 spans 14 amino acids. V dropped 3 bases and J dropped 0 bases, with 9 bases sitting between them. Looked up from germline, CDR1 is MDHEN and CDR2 is SYDVKM. Sorted-subset replicate PCR reactions contained roughly 200 ng DNA, corresponding to approximately 30,000 T cell genomes. Method: immunoSEQ multiplex PCR; TCRdb's copy keeps in-frame clones and lacks some. The sample carries around 690,000 clones, about 92% recorded once. With CCR7-negative CD45RA+ TemRA cells, CD45RO+ cells were combined in CD8 memory.

V usage is TRBV28 and J usage is TRBJ2-7; D gene ambiguous. The specimen was memory CD8+ T cells from PBMCs. The subset denotes: CD45RO+ cells pooled with CCR7-negative TemRA cells. The source is a man aged 18 to 35 in good health. Some clones in this sample may be carry-over from other donors' samples. The CDR3 sequence: CASSFLRSSYEQYF. The DNA for the CDR3 is TGTGCCAGCAGTTTTCTTAGGAGCTCCTACGAGCAGTACTTC. The complete variable domain, with remaining parts taken from reference TRBV28 and TRBJ2-7, reads DVKVTQSSRYLVKRTGEKVFLECVQDMDHENMFWYRQDPGLGLRLIYFSYDVKMKEKGDIPEGYSVSREKKERFSLILESASTNQTSMYLCASSFLRSSYEQYFGPGTRLTVT.